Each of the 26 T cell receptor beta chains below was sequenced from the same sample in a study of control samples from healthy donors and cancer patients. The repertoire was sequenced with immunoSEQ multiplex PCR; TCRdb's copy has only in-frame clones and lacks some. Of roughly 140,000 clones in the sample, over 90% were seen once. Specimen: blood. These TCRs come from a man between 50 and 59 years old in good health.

DNA of the CDR3: TGTGCCAGCAGCGATCCCGGGAGAGGGGGGGACACTGAAGCTTTCTTT. This encodes CASSDPGRGGDTEAFF. This rearrangement joins TRBV28 to TRBJ1-1; possible D gene TRBD1, 6 bases. Germline-derived CDR1 and CDR2 are MDHEN and SYDVKM. The length of the CDR3 is 16 residues. V lost 6 bases and J 3 bases, leaving 20 bases between the germline ends.

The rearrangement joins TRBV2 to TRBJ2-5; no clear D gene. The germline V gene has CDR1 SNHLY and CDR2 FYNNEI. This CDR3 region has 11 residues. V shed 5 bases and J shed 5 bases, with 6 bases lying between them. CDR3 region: CASSMVETQYF. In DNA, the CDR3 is TGTGCCAGCAGTATGGTCGAGACCCAGTACTTC.

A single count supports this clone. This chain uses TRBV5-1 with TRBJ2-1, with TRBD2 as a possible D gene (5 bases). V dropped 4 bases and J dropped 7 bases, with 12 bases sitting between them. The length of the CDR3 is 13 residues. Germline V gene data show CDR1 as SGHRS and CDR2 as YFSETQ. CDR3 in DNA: TGCGCCAGCAGCACAATTAGCGTTAATGAGCAGTTCTTC. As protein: CASSTISVNEQFF.

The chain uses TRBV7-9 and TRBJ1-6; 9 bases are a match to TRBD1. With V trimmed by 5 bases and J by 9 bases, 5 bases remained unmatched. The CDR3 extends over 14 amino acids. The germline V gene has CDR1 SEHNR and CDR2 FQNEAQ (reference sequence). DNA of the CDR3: TGTGCCAGCAGCGTACAGGGGGCGGGTTCACCCCTCCACTTT. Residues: CASSVQGAGSPLHF.

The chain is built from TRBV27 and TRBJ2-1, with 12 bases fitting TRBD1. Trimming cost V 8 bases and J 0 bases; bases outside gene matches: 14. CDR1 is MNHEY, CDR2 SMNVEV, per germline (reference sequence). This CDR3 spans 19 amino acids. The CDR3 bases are TGTGCCAGCGGCCTCTCCGGGACAGGGGGCACGAGCTCCTACAATGAGCAGTTCTTC. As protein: CASGLSGTGGTSSYNEQFF.

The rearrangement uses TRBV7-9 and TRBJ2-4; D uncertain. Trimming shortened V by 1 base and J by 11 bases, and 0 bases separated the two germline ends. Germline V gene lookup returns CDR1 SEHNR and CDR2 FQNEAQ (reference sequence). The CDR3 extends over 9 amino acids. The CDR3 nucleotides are TGTGCCAGCAGCTTAGTTCAGTACTTC. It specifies CASSLVQYF.

Written as DNA, the CDR3 is TGTGCCAGCAGCCCGACAGGGGCATATGGAAACACCATATATTTT. Translation: CASSPTGAYGNTIYF. This rearrangement joins TRBV6-5 to TRBJ1-3, with 8 bases fitting TRBD1. Trimming removed 6 bases from V and 3 bases from J; junction bases left unmatched: 7. The CDR3 loop spans 15 amino acids. The V gene's germline CDR1 is MNHEY and CDR2 SVGAGI.

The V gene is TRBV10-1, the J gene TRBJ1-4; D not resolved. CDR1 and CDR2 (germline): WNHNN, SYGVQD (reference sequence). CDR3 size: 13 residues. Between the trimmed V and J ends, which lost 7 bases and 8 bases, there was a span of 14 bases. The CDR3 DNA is TGCGCCAGCAATGCGGGATTCGGGGAAAAACTGTTTTTT. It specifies CASNAGFGEKLFF.

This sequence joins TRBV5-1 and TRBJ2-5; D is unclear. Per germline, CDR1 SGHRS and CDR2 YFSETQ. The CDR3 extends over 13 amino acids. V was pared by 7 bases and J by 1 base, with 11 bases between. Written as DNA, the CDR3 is TGCGCCAGCGTTGGGTCCGCCCAAGAGACCCAGTACTTC. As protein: CASVGSAQETQYF.

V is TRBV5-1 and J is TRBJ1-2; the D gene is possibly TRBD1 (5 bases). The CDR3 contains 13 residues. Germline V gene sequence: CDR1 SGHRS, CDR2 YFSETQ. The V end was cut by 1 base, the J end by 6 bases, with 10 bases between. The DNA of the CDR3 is TGCGCCAGCAGCTTGCAGGGTCCTGATGGCTACACCTTC. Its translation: CASSLQGPDGYTF.

CDR3 in amino acids: CASSLGQGSPYEQYF. As DNA, the CDR3 is TGTGCCAGCAGCTTAGGACAGGGATCTCCCTACGAGCAGTACTTC. The chain links TRBV7-2 to TRBJ2-7; 7 bases line up with TRBD1. CDR3 length equals 15 residues. J gave up 2 bases and V 1 base, and 5 bases lay outside the gene matches. Per the germline V gene, CDR1 is SGHTA and CDR2 is FQGNSA.

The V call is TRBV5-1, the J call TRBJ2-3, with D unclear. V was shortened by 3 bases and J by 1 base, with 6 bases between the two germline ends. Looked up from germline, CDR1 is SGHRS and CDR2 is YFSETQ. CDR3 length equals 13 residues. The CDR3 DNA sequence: TGCGCCAGCAGCTCCGTCGGCACAGATACGCAGTATTTT. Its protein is CASSSVGTDTQYF.

CDR3 sequence (DNA): TGTGCCAGCAGCCTGGAGGGAAACACCATATATTTT. This sequence encodes CASSLEGNTIYF. The V gene is TRBV5-6, the J gene TRBJ1-3; D is unclear. CDR3 length equals 12 residues. The V gene's germline CDR1 is SGHDT and CDR2 YYEEEE. Trimming pared 4 bases from V and 4 bases from J, leaving 6 bases between.

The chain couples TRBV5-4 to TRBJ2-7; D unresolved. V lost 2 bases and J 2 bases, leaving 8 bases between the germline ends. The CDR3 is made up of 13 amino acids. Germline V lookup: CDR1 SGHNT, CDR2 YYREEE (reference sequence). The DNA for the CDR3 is TGTGCCAGCAGCTTCAAGGGTGCCTACGAGCAGTACTTC. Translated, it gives CASSFKGAYEQYF.

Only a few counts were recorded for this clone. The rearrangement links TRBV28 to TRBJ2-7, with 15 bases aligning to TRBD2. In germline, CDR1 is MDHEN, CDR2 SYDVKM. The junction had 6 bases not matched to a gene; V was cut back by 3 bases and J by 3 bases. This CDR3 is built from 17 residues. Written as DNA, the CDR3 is TGTGCCAGCAGTTTTTGGGGACTAGCGGGAGGTGGCTACGAGCAGTACTTC. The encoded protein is CASSFWGLAGGGYEQYF. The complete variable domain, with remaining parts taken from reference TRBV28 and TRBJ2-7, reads DVKVTQSSRYLVKRTGEKVFLECVQDMDHENMFWYRQDPGLGLRLIYFSYDVKMKEKGDIPEGYSVSREKKERFSLILESASTNQTSMYLCASSFWGLAGGGYEQYFGPGTRLTVT.

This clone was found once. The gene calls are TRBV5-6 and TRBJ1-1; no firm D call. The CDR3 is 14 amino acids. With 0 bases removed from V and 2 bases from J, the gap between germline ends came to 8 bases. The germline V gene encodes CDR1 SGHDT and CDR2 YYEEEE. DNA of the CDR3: TGTGCCAGCAGCTTGGGTGCGTCTAACACTGAAGCTTTCTTT. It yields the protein CASSLGASNTEAFF.

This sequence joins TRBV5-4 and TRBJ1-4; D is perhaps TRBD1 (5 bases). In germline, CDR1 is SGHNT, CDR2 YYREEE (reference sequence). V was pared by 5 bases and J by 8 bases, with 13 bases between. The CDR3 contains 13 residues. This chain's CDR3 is CASRLEGAEKLFF. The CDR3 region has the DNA TGTGCCAGCAGGCTCGAAGGGGCCGAAAAACTGTTTTTT.

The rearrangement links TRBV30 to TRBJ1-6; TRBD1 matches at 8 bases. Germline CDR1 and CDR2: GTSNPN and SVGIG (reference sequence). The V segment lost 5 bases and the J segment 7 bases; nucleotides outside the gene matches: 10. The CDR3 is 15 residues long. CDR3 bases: TGTGCCTGGGGATATGACAGGGGTGGCAATTCACCCCTCCACTTT. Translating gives CAWGYDRGGNSPLHF.

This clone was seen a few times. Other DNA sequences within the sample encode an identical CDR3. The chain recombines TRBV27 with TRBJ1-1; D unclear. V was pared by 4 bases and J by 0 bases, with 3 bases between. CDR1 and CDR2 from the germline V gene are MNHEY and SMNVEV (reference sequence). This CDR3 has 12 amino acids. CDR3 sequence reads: CASSSVNTEAFF. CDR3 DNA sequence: TGTGCCAGCAGTTCAGTGAACACTGAAGCTTTCTTT.

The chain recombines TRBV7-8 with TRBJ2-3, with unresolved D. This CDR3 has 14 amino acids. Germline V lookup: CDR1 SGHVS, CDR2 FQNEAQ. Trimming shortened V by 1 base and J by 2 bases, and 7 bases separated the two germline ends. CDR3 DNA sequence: TGTGCCAGCAGCTTAGGAGGTCTCACAGATACGCAGTATTTT. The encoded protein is CASSLGGLTDTQYF.

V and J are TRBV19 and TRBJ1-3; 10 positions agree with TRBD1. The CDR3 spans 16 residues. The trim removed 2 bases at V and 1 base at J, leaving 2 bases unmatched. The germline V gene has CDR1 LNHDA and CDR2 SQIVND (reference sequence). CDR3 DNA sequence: TGTGCCAGTAGTATACTGGGACAGGGGTCTGGAAACACCATATATTTT. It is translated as CASSILGQGSGNTIYF.

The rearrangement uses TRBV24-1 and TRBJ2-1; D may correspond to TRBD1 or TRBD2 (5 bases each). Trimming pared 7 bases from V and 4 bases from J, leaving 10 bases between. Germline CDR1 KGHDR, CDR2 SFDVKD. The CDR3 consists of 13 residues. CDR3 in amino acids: CATSRDRYNEQFF. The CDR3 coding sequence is TGTGCCACCAGCCGGGACCGATACAATGAGCAGTTCTTC.

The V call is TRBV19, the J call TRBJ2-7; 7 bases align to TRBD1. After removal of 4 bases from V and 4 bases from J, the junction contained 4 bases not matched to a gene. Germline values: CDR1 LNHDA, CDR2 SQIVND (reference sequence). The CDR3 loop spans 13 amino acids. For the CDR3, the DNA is TGTGCCAGTAGTACGGGACAGCGGTACGAGCAGTACTTC. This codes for CASSTGQRYEQYF. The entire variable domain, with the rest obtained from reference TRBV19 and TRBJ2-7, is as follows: DGGITQSPKYLFRKEGQNVTLSCEQNLNHDAMYWYRQDPGQGLRLIYYSQIVNDFQKGDIAEGYSVSREKKESFPLTVTSAQKNPTAFYLCASSTGQRYEQYFGPGTRLTVT.

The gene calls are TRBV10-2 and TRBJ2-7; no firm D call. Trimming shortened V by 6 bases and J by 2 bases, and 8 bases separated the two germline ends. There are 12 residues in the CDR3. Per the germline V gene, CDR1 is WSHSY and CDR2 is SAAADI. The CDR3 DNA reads TGCGCCAGCAGCGGCAGCCCCTACGAGCAGTACTTC. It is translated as CASSGSPYEQYF.

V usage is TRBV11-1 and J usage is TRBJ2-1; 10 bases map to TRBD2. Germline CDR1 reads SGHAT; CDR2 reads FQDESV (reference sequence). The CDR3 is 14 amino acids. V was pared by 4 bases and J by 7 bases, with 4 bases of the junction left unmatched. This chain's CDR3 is CASSSPGLANEQFF. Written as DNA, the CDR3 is TGTGCCAGCAGCTCACCGGGACTAGCGAATGAGCAGTTCTTC.

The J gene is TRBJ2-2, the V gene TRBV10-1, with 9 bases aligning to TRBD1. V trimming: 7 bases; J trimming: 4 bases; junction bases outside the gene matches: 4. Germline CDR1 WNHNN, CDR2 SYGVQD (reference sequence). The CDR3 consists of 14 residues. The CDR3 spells CASKQGAITGELFF. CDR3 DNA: TGCGCCAGCAAACAGGGGGCAATCACCGGGGAGCTGTTTTTT.